Below are 29 T cell receptor beta chains sequenced from a single sample in a study of a mutant IDH1 vaccine in newly diagnosed glioma (dated by TCRdb to about 2021). The sample's time point label, decoded: week 11, during vaccination. Each vaccine dose was 300 ug of a 20-mer mutant IDH1 peptide in Montanide, given subcutaneously with topical imiquimod. Their antigen targets remain unknown. The method behind the library was the immunoSEQ multiplex PCR assay. TCRdb provides this immuneACCESS table in a form limited to in-frame rearrangements. Some clones are lacking; in checked studies, under half of them reflect an unresolved V gene, and why the rest are absent is not known. Counted in this sample were fewer than 150,000 clones; 85% to 90% of them appeared once. 0.55% to 0.7% of the sample is taken by the ten largest. The sequencing used PBMCs, collected from a glioma patient whose treatment included an IDH1 peptide vaccine. These receptors all come from a woman aged 45-65 years with glioma.

V is TRBV4-1 and J is TRBJ1-6; D ambiguous. V lost 4 bases and J lost 7, with 11 bases in between. Germline CDR1 MGHRA, CDR2 YSYEKL. The CDR3 loop spans 14 amino acids. The CDR3 region has the DNA TGCGCCAGCAGCCCCGGTCAGCTAAATTCACCCCTCCACTTT. Amino acid sequence: CASSPGQLNSPLHF.

This clone was counted once. The chain carries TRBV5-1 and TRBJ2-5, with D perhaps matching TRBD2 (5 bases). The CDR3 runs to 16 residues. Germline V gives CDR1 SGHRS, CDR2 YFSETQ. V lost 0 bases to trimming and J lost 3 bases, with 15 bases between them. The CDR3 protein is CASSLGLSEGEETQYF. The DNA of the CDR3 is TGCGCCAGCAGCTTGGGACTTTCAGAGGGTGAAGAGACCCAGTACTTC.

Regarding this clone: One junction end disagrees with the germline gene, perhaps due to a read error. The V and J genes are TRBV5-5 and TRBJ1-6; D may be TRBD1 (5 bases). The germline gives CDR1 SGHKS, CDR2 YYEKEE (reference sequence). This CDR3 is 15 amino acids long. The CDR3 region is CASVPGNSNNSPLHF. DNA for the CDR3: TGTGCCAGCGTTCCAGGGAACTCCAATAATTCACCCCTCCACTTT.

This clone was found a few times. The chain has TRBV2 and TRBJ2-1, with D perhaps matching TRBD2 (6 bases). This CDR3 comprises 15 residues. CDR1 is SNHLY and CDR2 is FYNNEI in the germline V gene. The V gene lost 6 bases and the J gene lost 4 bases, with 16 bases spanning the gap. Here the CDR3 reads CASRATSSPYNEQFF. CDR3 nucleotide sequence: TGTGCCAGCAGGGCAACTAGCAGCCCTTACAATGAGCAGTTCTTC.

The chain has TRBV28 and TRBJ2-7, with 12 bases identical to TRBD2. Germline loops: CDR1 MDHEN, CDR2 SYDVKM. V shed 3 bases and J 0 bases; nucleotides not matched to a gene: 3. The CDR3 runs 16 residues. The CDR3 DNA is TGTGCCAGCAGTTTGGGACTAGCGGGCGTCTCCTACGAGCAGTACTTC. Its translation: CASSLGLAGVSYEQYF.

This clone has a single count. V is TRBV28 and J is TRBJ2-1; D might be TRBD2 (7 bases). The germline V gene encodes CDR1 MDHEN and CDR2 SYDVKM. V was cut by 2 bases and J by 7 bases, with 24 bases left in between. There are 18 residues in the CDR3. The CDR3 reads CASSLPPLGAGVRNEQFF. The CDR3 DNA is TGTGCCAGCAGTTTACCTCCTTTGGGGGCGGGAGTCAGGAATGAGCAGTTCTTC.

The chain carries TRBV9 and TRBJ2-5; D is unclear. The CDR3 has 18 amino acids. Germline values: CDR1 SGDLS, CDR2 YYNGEE. V was trimmed by 0 bases and J by 1 base, leaving 19 bases between them. CDR3 sequence (DNA): TGTGCCAGCAGCGTAGCTGGGGAAGGGTCCCTGGGCCAAGAGACCCAGTACTTC. Amino acids: CASSVAGEGSLGQETQYF. The variable domain in full, completed from reference TRBV9 and TRBJ2-5, reads DSGVTQTPKHLITATGQRVTLRCSPRSGDLSVYWYQQSLDQGLQFLIQYYNGEERAKGNILERFSAQQFPDLHSELNLSSLELGDSALYFCASSVAGEGSLGQETQYFGPGTRLLVL.

J is TRBJ2-6 and V is TRBV7-3; D is possibly TRBD1 or TRBD2 (5 bases each). The CDR3 contains 14 residues. Trimming removed 2 bases from V and 4 bases from J, with 6 bases in between. The germline gives CDR1 SGHTA, CDR2 FQGTGA. The CDR3 DNA reads TGTGCCAGCAGCTTAGGGACCGGGGCCAACGTCCTGACTTTC. Its protein is CASSLGTGANVLTF.

The V and J genes are TRBV5-1 and TRBJ2-1; 10 bases are a match to TRBD2. Losses at the gene ends were 6 bases for V and 3 bases for J; bases not matched to a gene: 12. The CDR3 extends over 17 amino acids. Germline values: CDR1 SGHRS, CDR2 YFSETQ. In DNA, the CDR3 is TGCGCCAGCAACCCGGGACTAGCGCAGCCGTTCTACAATGAGCAGTTCTTC. Amino acids: CASNPGLAQPFYNEQFF.

This chain connects TRBV10-3 to TRBJ1-1; D is possibly TRBD1 (5 bases). The CDR3 contains 15 residues. V gave up 5 bases and J gave up 0 bases, with 13 bases separating them. Germline-derived CDR1 and CDR2 are ENHRY and SYGVKD. As DNA, the CDR3 is TGTGCCATCAGTATCTCGACAGCCATGAACACTGAAGCTTTCTTT. It codes for CAISISTAMNTEAFF.

The CDR3 here is CASSNRGVNQPQHF. CDR3 bases: TGTGCCAGTAGTAACAGGGGGGTGAATCAGCCCCAGCATTTT. The J gene is TRBJ1-5, the V gene TRBV19; 8 positions agree with TRBD1. This CDR3 has 14 residues. Germline V gene lookup returns CDR1 LNHDA and CDR2 SQIVND (reference sequence). Losses at the gene ends were 4 bases for V and 4 bases for J; bases not matched to a gene: 3.

The V call is TRBV11-2, the J call TRBJ2-2; D ambiguous. V shed 3 bases and J shed 6 bases, with 14 bases lying between them. CDR3 length: 15 residues. The germline gives CDR1 SGHAT, CDR2 FQNNGV. The CDR3 sequence: CASSFTQNRPGELFF. The CDR3 DNA follows: TGTGCCAGCAGCTTCACACAAAATCGTCCCGGGGAGCTGTTTTTT.

The rearrangement uses TRBV28 and TRBJ1-2, with 7 bases identical to TRBD1. V lost 7 bases to trimming and J lost 2 bases; unmatched junction nucleotides: 4. Germline V gene lookup returns CDR1 MDHEN and CDR2 SYDVKM. This CDR3 spans 13 amino acids. The CDR3 coding sequence is TGTGCCAGCATTCAGACAGGGAACTATGGCTACACCTTC. Its translation: CASIQTGNYGYTF.

The V gene is TRBV7-3, the J gene TRBJ1-1, with D maybe TRBD1 (5 bases). Per the germline V gene, CDR1 is SGHTA and CDR2 is FQGTGA. Between the trimmed V and J ends, which lost 1 base and 8 bases, there was a span of 11 bases. This CDR3 contains 13 residues. The CDR3 here is CASSLNFQGEAFF. The DNA for the CDR3 is TGTGCCAGCAGCTTAAATTTTCAGGGCGAAGCTTTCTTT.

The gene calls are TRBV4-1 and TRBJ1-3, with a tentative D call TRBD1 (6 bases). Germline CDR1 and CDR2: MGHRA and YSYEKL. The CDR3 runs 17 residues. V shed 1 base and J shed 4 bases, with 17 bases lying between them. CDR3 in DNA: TGCGCCAGCAGCCAAGCCGACCTCAGGGGCGTAGGAAACACCATATATTTT. It translates to CASSQADLRGVGNTIYF.

This clone was detected a few times. J is TRBJ2-7 and V is TRBV30; 10 bases line up with TRBD2. With 2 bases clipped from V and 4 bases from J, the junction kept 14 bases outside the gene matches. CDR1 and CDR2 from the germline V gene are GTSNPN and SVGIG (reference sequence). The CDR3 spans 17 residues. This CDR3 is CAWSPPYGTSDYYEQYF. The CDR3 bases are TGTGCCTGGAGTCCTCCATATGGGACTAGCGACTATTACGAGCAGTACTTC.

In its sample, this clone was seen once. The chain carries TRBV28 and TRBJ1-3; D not resolved. Looked up from germline, CDR1 is MDHEN and CDR2 is SYDVKM. V lost 6 bases and J 1 base, leaving 4 bases between the germline ends. The CDR3 runs 12 residues. CDR3 loop: CASRQSGNTIYF. DNA of the CDR3: TGTGCCAGCAGGCAATCTGGAAACACCATATATTTT.

The V call is TRBV18, the J call TRBJ2-2, with 9 bases aligning to TRBD2. J was trimmed by 3 bases and V by 3 bases; bases with no gene match: 5. This CDR3 spans 16 amino acids. CDR1 KGHSH and CDR2 LQKENI come from the germline V gene. CDR3 loop: CASSPAAGGDTGELFF. The CDR3 bases are TGTGCCAGCTCACCCGCCGCGGGAGGGGACACCGGGGAGCTGTTTTTT.

V and J are TRBV27 and TRBJ2-7; tentative D call: TRBD2 (5 bases). CDR3 length: 14 amino acids. Germline V gene sequence: CDR1 MNHEY, CDR2 SMNVEV (reference sequence). The V gene lost 4 bases and the J gene lost 4 bases, with 14 bases spanning the gap. This CDR3 is CASSSRTGKYEQYF. The DNA for the CDR3 is TGTGCCAGCAGTTCCCGGACCGGGAAGTACGAGCAGTACTTC.

J is TRBJ2-3 and V is TRBV5-1, with 13 bases lining up with TRBD2. Germline V gene sequence: CDR1 SGHRS, CDR2 YFSETQ. This CDR3 comprises 20 residues. Trimming at V came to 1 base and at J to 6 bases, leaving 17 bases not matched to a gene. The CDR3 DNA sequence: TGCGCCAGCAGCTTGTCTGGGACTAGCGGGACAATAACCTCCAGGGATACGCAGTATTTT. It codes for CASSLSGTSGTITSRDTQYF.

The chain couples TRBV5-6 to TRBJ2-3, with TRBD1 identical over 7 bases. J lost 3 bases, V lost 4 bases, and 11 bases had no gene match. This CDR3 is 16 amino acids long. Germline V lookup: CDR1 SGHDT, CDR2 YYEEEE. CDR3 bases: TGTGCCAGCAGCCGTTTCGACAGGGTTGAAACAGATACGCAGTATTTT. This encodes CASSRFDRVETDTQYF.

This chain joins TRBV10-3 and TRBJ2-5, with D possibly TRBD1 on 6 matching bases. The J call may not be correct, given that the DNA end is closer to TRBJ2-7. Germline V gene lookup returns CDR1 ENHRY and CDR2 SYGVKD. The CDR3 length is 14 residues. The CDR3: CAISEQGVLYEQYF. CDR3 sequence (DNA): TGTGCCATCAGTGAACAGGGTGTTCTCTACGAGCAGTACTTC.

The V gene is TRBV29-1, the J gene TRBJ1-1; 10 bases agree with TRBD1. The V gene's germline CDR1 is SQVTM and CDR2 ANQGSEA. V lost 6 bases, J lost 0 bases, and 19 bases stayed unmatched. The CDR3 covers 19 residues. The CDR3 region is CSVKRQGATEGALNTEAFF. The CDR3, as DNA: TGCAGCGTAAAACGACAGGGGGCGACAGAAGGGGCCCTGAACACTGAAGCTTTCTTT.

The chain employs TRBV6-1 and TRBJ1-6, with D perhaps TRBD1 (5 bases). Deletions cut 7 bases from V and 8 bases from J, with 12 bases between. The CDR3 has 13 amino acids. Germline values: CDR1 MNHNS, CDR2 SASEGT. CDR3 sequence (DNA): TGTGCCAGCACCCCTGACAGTTATTCACCCCTCCACTTT. Translated: CASTPDSYSPLHF.

V gene TRBV7-3 combines with J gene TRBJ2-1; 11 nucleotides match TRBD2. With 1 base clipped from V and 6 bases from J, the junction kept 8 bases outside the gene matches. Germline CDR1 SGHTA, CDR2 FQGTGA. CDR3 length: 17 amino acids. The CDR3, as DNA: TGTGCCAGCAGCTTAATAAGGGTAGCGGGAGGGCCCAATGAGCAGTTCTTC. Translated: CASSLIRVAGGPNEQFF.

As to this clone: Other DNA sequences in this specimen translate into the identical CDR3. This chain connects TRBV7-9 to TRBJ2-7; perhaps TRBD1 as D (5 bases). Looked up from germline, CDR1 is SEHNR and CDR2 is FQNEAQ (reference sequence). Trimming pared 4 bases from V and 4 bases from J, leaving 8 bases between. The CDR3 has 12 amino acids. In DNA, the CDR3 is TGTGCCAGCAGCTCACAGGTTTACGAGCAGTACTTC. Its protein product is CASSSQVYEQYF.

The rearrangement uses TRBV5-1 and TRBJ1-1, with D possibly TRBD1 on 6 matching bases. Trimming removed 0 bases at V and 3 bases at J, with 9 bases between. The germline V gene has CDR1 SGHRS and CDR2 YFSETQ. CDR3 length equals 14 residues. This CDR3 reads CASSLVGGHTEAFF. In nucleotides, the CDR3 is TGCGCCAGCAGCTTGGTCGGGGGGCACACTGAAGCTTTCTTT.

V and J are TRBV28 and TRBJ1-5, with TRBD1 as a possible D gene (5 bases). CDR3 size: 15 residues. Trimming cost V 3 bases and J 6 bases, with 15 bases left between them. CDR1 MDHEN and CDR2 SYDVKM come from the germline V gene. The CDR3 DNA reads TGTGCCAGCAGTTTTCGCCCAGGGTGGCGTCAGCCCCAGCATTTT. It is translated as CASSFRPGWRQPQHF.

The CDR3 here is CASSPGLAGVGADTQYF. The DNA of the CDR3 is TGCGCCAGCAGCCCAGGACTAGCGGGAGTAGGGGCAGATACGCAGTATTTT. The chain recombines TRBV5-1 with TRBJ2-3, with TRBD2 matching over 13 bases. Germline V gives CDR1 SGHRS, CDR2 YFSETQ. J lost 4 bases, V lost 4 bases, and 9 bases had no gene match. CDR3 length: 17 amino acids.